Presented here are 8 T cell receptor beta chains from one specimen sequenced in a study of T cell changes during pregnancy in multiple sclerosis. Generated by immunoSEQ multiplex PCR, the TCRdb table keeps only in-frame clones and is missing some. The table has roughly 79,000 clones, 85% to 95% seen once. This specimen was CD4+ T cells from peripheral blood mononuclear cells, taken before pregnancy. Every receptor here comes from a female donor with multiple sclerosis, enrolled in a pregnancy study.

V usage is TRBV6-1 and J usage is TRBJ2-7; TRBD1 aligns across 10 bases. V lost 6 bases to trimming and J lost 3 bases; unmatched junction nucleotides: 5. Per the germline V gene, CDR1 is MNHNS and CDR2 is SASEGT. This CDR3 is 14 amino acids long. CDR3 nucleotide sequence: TGTGCCAGCAGGATGACAGGGGGCGGCTACGAGCAGTACTTC. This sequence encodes CASRMTGGGYEQYF.

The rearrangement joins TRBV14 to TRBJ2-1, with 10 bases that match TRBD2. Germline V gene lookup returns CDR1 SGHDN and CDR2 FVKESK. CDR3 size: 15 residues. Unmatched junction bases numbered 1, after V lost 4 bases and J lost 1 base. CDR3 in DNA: TGTGCCAGCAGCCGAGCGGGAGGGTCCTACAATGAGCAGTTCTTC. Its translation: CASSRAGGSYNEQFF.

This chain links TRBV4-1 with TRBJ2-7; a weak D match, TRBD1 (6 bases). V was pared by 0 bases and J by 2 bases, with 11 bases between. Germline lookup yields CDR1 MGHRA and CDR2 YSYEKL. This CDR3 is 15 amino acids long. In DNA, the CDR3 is TGCGCCAGCAGCCAAGACCCCGGGGACACCTACGAGCAGTACTTC. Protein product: CASSQDPGDTYEQYF.

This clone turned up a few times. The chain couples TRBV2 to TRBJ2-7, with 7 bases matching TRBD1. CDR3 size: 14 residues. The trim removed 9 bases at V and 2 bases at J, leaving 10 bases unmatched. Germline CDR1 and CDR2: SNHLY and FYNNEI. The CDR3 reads CASAYRGVAYEQYF. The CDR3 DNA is TGTGCCAGTGCGTACAGGGGTGTCGCCTACGAGCAGTACTTC.

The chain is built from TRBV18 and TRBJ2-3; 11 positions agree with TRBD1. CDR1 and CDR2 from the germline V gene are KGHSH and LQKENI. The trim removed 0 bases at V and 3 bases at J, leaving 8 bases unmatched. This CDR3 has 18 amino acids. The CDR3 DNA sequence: TGTGCCAGCTCACCACCATCCCGGACAGGGGGCTGGACAGATACGCAGTATTTT. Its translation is CASSPPSRTGGWTDTQYF.

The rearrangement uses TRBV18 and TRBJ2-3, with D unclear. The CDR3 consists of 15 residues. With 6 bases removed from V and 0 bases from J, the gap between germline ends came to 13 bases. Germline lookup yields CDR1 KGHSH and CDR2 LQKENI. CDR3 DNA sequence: TGTGCCAGCTCCCACAGATTCGGAAGCACAGATACGCAGTATTTT. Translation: CASSHRFGSTDTQYF.

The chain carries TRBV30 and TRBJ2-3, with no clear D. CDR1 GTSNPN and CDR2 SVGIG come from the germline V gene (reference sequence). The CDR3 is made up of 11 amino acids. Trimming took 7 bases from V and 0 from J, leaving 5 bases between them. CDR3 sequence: CASGSTDTQYF. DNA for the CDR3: TGTGCCTCCGGGAGCACAGATACGCAGTATTTT.

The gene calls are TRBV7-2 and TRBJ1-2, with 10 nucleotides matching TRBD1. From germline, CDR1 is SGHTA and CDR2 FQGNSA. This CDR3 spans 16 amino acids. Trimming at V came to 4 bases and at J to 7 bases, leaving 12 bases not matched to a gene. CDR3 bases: TGTGCCAGCAGCTCACGGGACAGGGGTAGGACCGGTGGCTACACCTTC. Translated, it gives CASSSRDRGRTGGYTF. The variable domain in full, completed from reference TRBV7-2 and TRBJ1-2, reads GAGVSQSPSNKVTEKGKDVELRCDPISGHTALYWYRQSLGQGLEFLIYFQGNSAPDKSGLPSDRFSAERTGGSVSTLTIQRTQQEDSAVYLCASSSRDRGRTGGYTFGSGTRLTVV.